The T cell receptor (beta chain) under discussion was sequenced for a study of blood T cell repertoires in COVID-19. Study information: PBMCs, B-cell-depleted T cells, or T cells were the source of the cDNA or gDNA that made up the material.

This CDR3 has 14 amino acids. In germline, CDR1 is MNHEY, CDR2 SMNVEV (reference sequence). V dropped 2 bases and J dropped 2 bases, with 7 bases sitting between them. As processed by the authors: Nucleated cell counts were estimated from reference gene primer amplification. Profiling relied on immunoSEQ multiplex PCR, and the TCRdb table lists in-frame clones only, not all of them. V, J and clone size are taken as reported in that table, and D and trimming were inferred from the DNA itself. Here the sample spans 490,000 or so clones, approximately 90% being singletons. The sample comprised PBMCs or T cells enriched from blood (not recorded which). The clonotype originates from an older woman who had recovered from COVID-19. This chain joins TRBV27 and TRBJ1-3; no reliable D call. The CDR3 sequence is CASSLGLTGNTIYF. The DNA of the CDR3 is TGTGCCAGCAGTTTAGGACTTACTGGAAACACCATATATTTT.